Below, 9 T cell receptor beta chains from the same sample are listed, as sequenced in a study of T cell repertoires in cytomegalovirus infection. TCRdb re-called the reads through MiXCR, storing one row per CDR3 protein. The table has around 280,000 distinct CDR3 sequences, 8% to 10% seen once; the top ten hold around 2.4%. The sequenced material came from PBMCs. These receptors were collected from a human donor in good health (CMV status not recorded). Some clones in this sample may be carry-over from other donors' samples.

This clonotype occurred many times. The chain recombines TRBV28 with TRBJ2-3, with D uncertain. Trimming cost V 5 bases and J 3 bases, with 18 bases left between them. The CDR3 length is 16 residues. Germline CDR1 is MDHEN and CDR2 is SYDVKM. CDR3 DNA sequence: TGTGCCAGCAGTCCTCCACTGTGGCGTGCTACAGATACGCAGTATTTT. It yields the protein CASSPPLWRATDTQYF.

This clonotype was observed a few times. The chain employs TRBV18 and TRBJ2-7, with D perhaps TRBD1 (5 bases). V shed 3 bases and J shed 2 bases, with 11 bases lying between them. Germline V CDR1 and CDR2: KGHSH, LQKENI. This CDR3 is 14 amino acids long. DNA of the CDR3: TGTGCCAGCTCACCGAAGCAGGGTCCCTACGAGCAGTACGTC. Protein: CASSPKQGPYEQYV.

V and J are TRBV20-1 and TRBJ2-5; TRBD2 agrees at 11 bases. Germline-derived CDR1 and CDR2 are DFQATT and SNEGSKA (reference sequence). The J segment lost 9 bases and the V segment lost 2 bases, leaving 11 bases of the junction unmatched. The CDR3 contains 15 residues. This CDR3 reads CSARPSGGSGSAQYF. The CDR3 DNA follows: TGCAGTGCTAGACCTAGCGGGGGGTCTGGTTCGGCCCAGTACTTC.

Notes on this clonotype: This may arise from a read error, as a much more abundant clone is one base away. This chain connects TRBV20-1 to TRBJ2-1; D unresolved. Trimming stripped 6 bases from V and 1 base from J, with 16 bases between. Germline V CDR1 and CDR2: DFQATT, SNEGSKA (reference sequence). CDR3 length equals 15 residues. The CDR3 DNA sequence: TGCAGTGCACCGTCCAGGACGCAATCCTACAATGAGCAGTTCTTC. It encodes CSAPSRTQSYNEQFF.

The chain employs TRBV12-3 or TRBV12-4 and TRBJ2-7; D assignment may be TRBD1 or TRBD2 (5 bases each). The ends were cut back, 4 bases at V and 3 bases at J, with 13 bases in the middle. This CDR3 has 14 residues. The CDR3 DNA sequence: TGTGCCAGCAGTTCCGGGGACGGACACTACGAGCAGTACTTC. Residues: CASSSGDGHYEQYF.

There are many counts of this clonotype. CDR3 residues: CASSHRGNQETQYF. CDR3 DNA sequence: TGTGCCAGCTCGCACCGGGGGAACCAAGAGACCCAGTACTTC. The V gene is TRBV7-2, the J gene TRBJ2-5; TRBD2 might be the D (6 bases). The CDR3 is made up of 14 amino acids. Per the germline V gene, CDR1 is SGHTA and CDR2 is FQGNSA. The germline V and J ends were trimmed by 8 bases and 0 bases, with 13 bases remaining between them.

This clonotype was seen at least ten times. The chain recombines TRBV12-3 or TRBV12-4 with TRBJ1-2; D call uncertain. This CDR3 region has 12 residues. The V gene lost 3 bases and the J gene lost 8 bases, with 10 bases spanning the gap. The CDR3: CASSFARIGYTF. The CDR3 nucleotides read TGTGCCAGCAGTTTCGCACGGATAGGCTACACCTTC.

This clonotype was seen ten or more times. The chain recombines TRBV7-6 with TRBJ2-2, with no clear D. Trimming took 0 bases from V and 1 from J, leaving 6 bases between them. The CDR3 covers 15 residues. Per germline, CDR1 SGHVS and CDR2 FNYEAQ. CDR3 region: CASSLAVGNTGELFF. In nucleotides, the CDR3 is TGTGCCAGCAGCTTAGCCGTGGGGAACACCGGGGAGCTGTTTTTT.

Many counts were recorded for this clonotype. V gene TRBV6-5 combines with J gene TRBJ2-7; TRBD1 matches 7 bases. The CDR3 spans 14 residues. Germline-derived CDR1 and CDR2 are MNHEY and SVGAGI. V was clipped by 6 bases and J by 2 bases; unmatched bases: 7. CDR3 nucleotides: TGTGCCAGCAGCAAGGACAGGCCACCCTACGAGCAGTACTTC. It codes for CASSKDRPPYEQYF.